The 32 T cell receptor beta chains listed next were all sequenced from one sample in a study of OX40 agonist ivuxolimab in advanced cancers. The repertoire was sequenced with immunoSEQ multiplex PCR; TCRdb's copy has only in-frame clones and lacks some. The table lists around 50,000 clones, approximately 85% of them singletons. The sample was CD4+ or CD8+ T cells sorted from blood, taken in a trial of the OX40 agonist ivuxolimab. The receptors derive from an adult with an advanced solid tumor such as melanoma, head and neck, liver or kidney cancer.

This chain connects TRBV7-8 to TRBJ2-1; TRBD1 matches 10 bases. The CDR3 sequence is 14 residues long. J lost 6 bases, V lost 3 bases, and 2 bases had no gene match. Germline CDR1 SGHVS, CDR2 FQNEAQ. CDR3 sequence (DNA): TGTGCCAGCAGCTTTGGGGACAGGGGCAATGAGCAGTTCTTC. Its protein is CASSFGDRGNEQFF.

J is TRBJ1-5 and V is TRBV5-5; D unresolved. The germline V gene encodes CDR1 SGHKS and CDR2 YYEKEE (reference sequence). Trimming took 1 base from V and 8 from J, leaving 16 bases between them. This CDR3 has 15 amino acids. The CDR3 nucleotides read TGTGCCAGCAGCTTGCGTTGGACTAACACGGAGCCCCAGCATTTT. Protein sequence: CASSLRWTNTEPQHF.

The V call is TRBV7-2, the J call TRBJ2-1, with unresolved D. The CDR3 spans 15 residues. The germline V gene encodes CDR1 SGHTA and CDR2 FQGNSA. V shed 5 bases and J shed 6 bases, with 17 bases lying between them. The CDR3 is CASSPDKAILNEQFF. As DNA, the CDR3 is TGTGCCAGCAGCCCCGACAAGGCAATCCTCAATGAGCAGTTCTTC.

The chain couples TRBV28 to TRBJ1-1; weak D call: TRBD1 (6 bases). Germline CDR1 MDHEN, CDR2 SYDVKM. The CDR3 runs to 12 residues. V gave up 10 bases and J gave up 2 bases, with 11 bases separating them. The CDR3 is CAIRGPNTEAFF. CDR3 coding DNA: TGTGCCATCAGGGGACCCAACACTGAAGCTTTCTTT.

This clone was recorded once. The chain carries TRBV28 and TRBJ2-7; maybe TRBD2 (5 bases). The CDR3 totals 14 residues. Between the trimmed V and J ends, which lost 6 bases and 7 bases, there was a span of 19 bases. The germline gives CDR1 MDHEN, CDR2 SYDVKM. The CDR3 protein is CASSLYGVVGEQYF. CDR3 sequence (DNA): TGTGCCAGCAGCCTGTACGGGGTTGTGGGGGAGCAGTACTTC.

This clone was detected only once. The chain recombines TRBV7-2 with TRBJ2-3; possibly TRBD1 or TRBD2 for D (5 bases each). The V end lost 3 bases, the J end lost 6 bases, and 19 bases lay between the germline ends. Germline-derived CDR1 and CDR2 are SGHTA and FQGNSA. The CDR3 length is 16 residues. CDR3 amino acids: CASSFPREGLTDTQYF. The CDR3 region has the DNA TGTGCCAGCAGCTTCCCCAGAGAGGGGTTAACGGATACGCAGTATTTT.

The rearrangement uses TRBV30 and TRBJ2-5; D unclear. This CDR3 has 13 residues. In germline, CDR1 is GTSNPN, CDR2 SVGIG (reference sequence). The V end was cut by 0 bases, the J end by 5 bases, with 10 bases between. CDR3 protein: CAWSVGNEETQYF. CDR3 coding DNA: TGTGCCTGGAGTGTGGGAAATGAGGAGACCCAGTACTTC.

The gene calls are TRBV5-1 and TRBJ2-1; 13 nucleotides match TRBD2. The V gene end was trimmed by 6 bases and the J gene end by 4 bases; junction bases not matched to a gene: 7. CDR1 and CDR2 (germline): SGHRS, YFSETQ. The CDR3 has 16 residues. Here the CDR3 DNA reads TGCGCCAGCAAGGGGCAGACTAGCGGGGGGTACAATGAGCAGTTCTTC. It codes for CASKGQTSGGYNEQFF.

This chain links TRBV27 with TRBJ1-1; no firm D call. Germline V gives CDR1 MNHEY, CDR2 SMNVEV (reference sequence). The CDR3 sequence is 14 residues long. The V gene lost 4 bases and the J gene lost 3 bases, with 12 bases spanning the gap. The DNA of the CDR3 is TGTGCCAGCAGTTCCCGGACGGATTACACTGAAGCTTTCTTT. It is translated as CASSSRTDYTEAFF.

The chain employs TRBV6-5 and TRBJ1-2; 10 bases align to TRBD1. The CDR3 sequence is 13 residues long. CDR1 MNHEY and CDR2 SVGAGI come from the germline V gene. With V trimmed by 6 bases and J by 8 bases, 6 bases remained unmatched. CDR3 residues: CASSRDRGDGYTF. For the CDR3, the DNA is TGTGCCAGCAGCCGGGACAGGGGAGACGGCTACACCTTC.

The chain employs TRBV7-6 and TRBJ2-7, with a weak D call TRBD2 (6 bases). V was trimmed by 2 bases and J by 6 bases, leaving 11 bases between them. Germline CDR1 SGHVS, CDR2 FNYEAQ. CDR3 length equals 13 residues. DNA of the CDR3: TGTGCCAGCAGCTTAAAGGAGGGGTCCGAGCAGTACTTC. It codes for CASSLKEGSEQYF.

This clone was seen a few times. The J gene is TRBJ1-2, the V gene TRBV5-1, with 8 positions matching TRBD1. The length of the CDR3 is 16 residues. The germline V gene encodes CDR1 SGHRS and CDR2 YFSETQ. Unmatched junction bases numbered 10, after V lost 6 bases and J lost 0 bases. CDR3 nucleotide sequence: TGCGCCAGCAACCCGGGGACAGGAGTAGCTAACTATGGCTACACCTTC. As protein: CASNPGTGVANYGYTF.

V is TRBV2 and J is TRBJ1-1; the D gene is possibly TRBD1 (5 bases). CDR1 and CDR2 (germline): SNHLY, FYNNEI. Between the trimmed V and J ends, which lost 6 bases and 4 bases, there was a span of 15 bases. The CDR3 extends over 14 amino acids. CDR3 sequence: CASSVTNRITEAFF. The CDR3 nucleotides are TGTGCCAGCAGCGTTACCAACAGGATCACTGAAGCTTTCTTT.

This chain uses TRBV6-6 with TRBJ2-5; D call uncertain. CDR1 is MNHNY, CDR2 SVGAGI, per germline (reference sequence). V was cut by 4 bases and J by 5 bases, with 5 bases left in between. The CDR3 runs to 11 residues. CDR3 sequence (DNA): TGTGCCAGCAGTTCAAGGGAGACCCAGTACTTC. Amino acids: CASSSRETQYF.

The chain recombines TRBV7-3 with TRBJ2-2; D is uncertain. V was trimmed by 3 bases and J by 4 bases, leaving 6 bases between them. CDR1 SGHTA and CDR2 FQGTGA come from the germline V gene. The CDR3 length is 13 residues. CDR3 in amino acids: CASSFLSTGELFF. CDR3 nucleotide sequence: TGTGCCAGCAGCTTCCTGAGCACCGGGGAGCTGTTTTTT.

The chain links TRBV5-1 to TRBJ2-2; 7 bases align to TRBD1. The CDR3 is 13 residues long. CDR1 and CDR2 (germline): SGHRS, YFSETQ. The V gene end was trimmed by 4 bases and the J gene end by 3 bases; junction bases not matched to a gene: 0. The CDR3, as DNA: TGCGCCAGCAGCCAGGGGGACACCGGGGAGCTGTTTTTT. Its protein product is CASSQGDTGELFF.

This clone was observed a handful of times. This rearrangement joins TRBV19 to TRBJ1-5, with 7 nucleotides matching TRBD1. The CDR3 totals 18 residues. The V gene's germline CDR1 is LNHDA and CDR2 SQIVND (reference sequence). The ends lost 4 bases at V and 2 bases at J; junction bases unmatched: 14. The CDR3 here is CASSKRGRGAVGNQPQHF. CDR3 coding DNA: TGTGCCAGTAGTAAAAGGGGGCGCGGGGCAGTGGGCAATCAGCCCCAGCATTTT.

V gene TRBV30 combines with J gene TRBJ2-7, with D uncertain. CDR3 length equals 14 residues. Germline V lookup: CDR1 GTSNPN, CDR2 SVGIG (reference sequence). With 2 bases removed from V and 2 bases from J, the gap between germline ends came to 13 bases. CDR3 loop: CAWSRAGATYEQYF. CDR3 DNA: TGTGCCTGGAGTCGGGCAGGAGCCACCTACGAGCAGTACTTC.

This chain uses TRBV27 with TRBJ2-3, with D possibly being TRBD2 (5 bases). Trimming took off 5 bases at V and 0 bases at J, with 12 bases between the two ends. This CDR3 has 15 residues. From germline, CDR1 is MNHEY and CDR2 SMNVEV (reference sequence). For the CDR3, the DNA is TGTGCCAGCAGTGAAATCCAGCGGAGCACAGATACGCAGTATTTT. It codes for CASSEIQRSTDTQYF.

The CDR3 nucleotides read TGTGCCAGCAGCTTAAAGGGAAGGGAGACTGAAGCTTTCTTT. Amino acids: CASSLKGRETEAFF. The chain uses TRBV7-2 and TRBJ1-1, with D unclear. The V and J ends lost 2 bases and 5 bases respectively, with 12 bases between them. CDR1 and CDR2 (germline): SGHTA, FQGNSA. The CDR3 runs to 14 residues. Full variable domain (remainder filled in from reference TRBV7-2 and TRBJ1-1): GAGVSQSPSNKVTEKGKDVELRCDPISGHTALYWYRQSLGQGLEFLIYFQGNSAPDKSGLPSDRFSAERTGGSVSTLTIQRTQQEDSAVYLCASSLKGRETEAFFGQGTRLTVV.

The chain couples TRBV19 to TRBJ1-2; no clear D gene. Germline values: CDR1 LNHDA, CDR2 SQIVND (reference sequence). V was trimmed by 2 bases and J by 7 bases, leaving 11 bases between them. The CDR3 totals 13 residues. The CDR3 loop reads CASSINPASGYTF. CDR3 coding DNA: TGTGCCAGTAGTATAAACCCCGCATCTGGCTACACCTTC.

The chain carries TRBV19 and TRBJ1-2; no firm D call. V was clipped by 2 bases and J by 3 bases, with 7 bases between them. The V gene's germline CDR1 is LNHDA and CDR2 SQIVND (reference sequence). This CDR3 spans 13 amino acids. The CDR3 is CASSIRTYYGYTF. The CDR3 nucleotides read TGTGCCAGTAGTATAAGGACCTACTATGGCTACACCTTC. Using reference TRBV19 and TRBJ1-2 for the parts outside the CDR3, the full variable domain is DGGITQSPKYLFRKEGQNVTLSCEQNLNHDAMYWYRQDPGQGLRLIYYSQIVNDFQKGDIAEGYSVSREKKESFPLTVTSAQKNPTAFYLCASSIRTYYGYTFGSGTRLTVV.

The genes are TRBV11-3 and TRBJ2-5; 11 nucleotides line up with TRBD2. This CDR3 comprises 16 residues. The germline gives CDR1 SGHNT, CDR2 YENEEA. Germline trimming cut 4 bases from V and 2 bases from J; bases unmatched to any gene: 6. DNA of the CDR3: TGTGCCAGCAGCTCGCGTACTAGCGGGGGACAAGAGACCCAGTACTTC. Encoded protein: CASSSRTSGGQETQYF.

The table lists this clone with a count of one. The CDR3 DNA reads TGTGCCAGCAGTTACTCTTTTAGCGGGGGGTTCGACGAGCAGTACTTC. Protein sequence: CASSYSFSGGFDEQYF. This chain joins TRBV6-5 and TRBJ2-7, with 10 bases that match TRBD2. Germline CDR1 reads MNHEY; CDR2 reads SVGAGI. J was trimmed by 5 bases and V by 0 bases; bases with no gene match: 7. This CDR3 comprises 16 residues.

The genes are TRBV7-9 and TRBJ2-2, with TRBD1 matching over 9 bases. The CDR3 is made up of 15 amino acids. Germline V gene lookup returns CDR1 SEHNR and CDR2 FQNEAQ (reference sequence). V was clipped by 5 bases and J by 1 base; unmatched bases: 2. The chain's CDR3 is CASSPGQGNTGELFF. The DNA of the CDR3 is TGTGCCAGCAGCCCGGGACAGGGGAACACCGGGGAGCTGTTTTTT.

About this clone itself: Germline and junction disagree at one end, which may indicate a read error. This sequence joins TRBV19 and TRBJ1-1; TRBD1 matches 7 bases. CDR3 length: 15 residues. CDR1 and CDR2 (germline): LNHDA, SQIVND (reference sequence). CDR3 in amino acids: CASIRWKGGITDAFF. The DNA of the CDR3 is TGTGCCAGTATTCGATGGAAAGGGGGCATTACTGACGCTTTCTTT.

The chain uses TRBV19 and TRBJ1-5; perhaps TRBD1 as D (5 bases). With 3 bases removed from V and 2 bases from J, the gap between germline ends came to 14 bases. Germline V lookup: CDR1 LNHDA, CDR2 SQIVND (reference sequence). This CDR3 region has 16 residues. The CDR3 sequence is CASSILQGMGNQPQHF. Written as DNA, the CDR3 is TGTGCCAGTAGTATCCTGCAGGGAATGGGCAATCAGCCCCAGCATTTT.

This clone showed up just a few times. V gene TRBV9 combines with J gene TRBJ2-7; D tentatively fits TRBD1 or TRBD2 (5 bases each). Trimming took off 0 bases at V and 6 bases at J, with 13 bases between the two ends. Germline assignment: CDR1 SGDLS and CDR2 YYNGEE. This CDR3 is 14 amino acids long. The CDR3, as DNA: TGTGCCAGCAGCGTAGATCCGAGGGGAAGCGAGCAGTACTTC. Protein: CASSVDPRGSEQYF.

The chain carries TRBV25-1 and TRBJ2-5; 7 bases line up with TRBD1. Germline CDR1 reads MGHDK; CDR2 reads SYGVNS. The CDR3 runs to 15 residues. J was trimmed by 2 bases and V by 4 bases; bases with no gene match: 7. Here the CDR3 reads CASSGAGTVQETQYF. The CDR3 DNA is TGTGCCAGCAGTGGGGCCGGGACAGTACAAGAGACCCAGTACTTC.

The J gene is TRBJ2-5, the V gene TRBV6-5; D remains ambiguous. There are 12 residues in the CDR3. CDR1 and CDR2 (germline): MNHEY, SVGAGI. V shed 8 bases and J shed 5 bases, with 12 bases lying between them. CDR3 protein: CASSPAPETQYF. CDR3 nucleotide sequence: TGTGCCAGCTCACCGGCCCCGGAGACCCAGTACTTC.

The chain uses TRBV5-1 and TRBJ2-7; 9 bases are shared with TRBD2. The trim removed 0 bases at V and 2 bases at J, leaving 3 bases unmatched. The CDR3 has 15 residues. Germline CDR1 SGHRS, CDR2 YFSETQ. The CDR3 nucleotides are TGCGCCAGCAGCTTGGAGGTAGCGGGGGCCTACGAGCAGTACTTC. This codes for CASSLEVAGAYEQYF.

This clone turned up a few times. The chain uses TRBV19 and TRBJ1-4, with 8 bases lining up with TRBD1. Germline CDR1 reads LNHDA; CDR2 reads SQIVND (reference sequence). V lost 3 bases to trimming and J lost 4 bases; unmatched junction nucleotides: 13. The CDR3 loop spans 18 amino acids. DNA for the CDR3: TGTGCCAGTAGTATGGGGTCCAGGGGGCCTCGAATTAATGAAAAACTGTTTTTT. Translating gives CASSMGSRGPRINEKLFF.